This T cell receptor beta chain stems from a study of shared clonotypes between healthy human individuals. Study context: A donor's plate count was three for CD4 naive and three for CD4 memory; CD8 naive had two and CD8 memory one.

V lost 4 bases to trimming and J lost 0 bases, with 13 bases between them. The germline V gene encodes CDR1 MGHDK and CDR2 SYGVNS. This CDR3 is 16 amino acids long. The repertoire was sequenced with immunoSEQ multiplex PCR; TCRdb's copy has only in-frame clones and lacks some. The sample has some 1.4 million clones; 95% to 97% are singletons. The V gene is TRBV25-1, the J gene TRBJ1-3; D may be TRBD1 (6 bases). The sequenced material came from naive CD4+ T cells sorted from blood. The sample's subset: CD45RA+ positively selected. The receptor was isolated from a man aged 30 to 45 in good health. CDR3 residues: CASSADRPSSGNTIYF. DNA for the CDR3: TGTGCCAGCAGTGCCGACAGGCCGAGCTCTGGAAACACCATATATTTT.